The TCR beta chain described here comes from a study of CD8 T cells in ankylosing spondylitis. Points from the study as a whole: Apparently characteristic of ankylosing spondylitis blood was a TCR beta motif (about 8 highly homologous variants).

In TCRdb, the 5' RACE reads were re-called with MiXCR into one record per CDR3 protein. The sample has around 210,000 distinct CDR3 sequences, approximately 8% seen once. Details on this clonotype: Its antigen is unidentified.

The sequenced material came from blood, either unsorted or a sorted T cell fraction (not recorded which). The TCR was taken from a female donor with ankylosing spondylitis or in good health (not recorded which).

Here the CDR3 reads CASTLSAGYEQYF. DNA for the CDR3: TGTGCCAGCACCCTTTCTGCGGGTTACGAGCAGTACTTC. The chain carries TRBV7-2 and TRBJ2-7; D possibly corresponds to TRBD2 (5 bases). This CDR3 spans 13 amino acids. With 7 bases removed from V and 4 bases from J, the gap between germline ends came to 14 bases. Germline-derived CDR1 and CDR2 are SGHTA and FQGNSA.